Listed below are T cell receptor beta chains from one sample, sequenced in a study of CD8+ T cells in alopecia areata. Sequencing was performed with immunoSEQ multiplex PCR; in TCRdb, only in-frame clones are kept and a portion is missing. Of 200,000 to 250,000 clones in the sample, around 65% are singletons; the top ten hold more than 1%. Sequenced here: CD4+ T cells sorted from blood, sampled at approximately week 42, from a patient treated with tofacitinib. The receptor set was obtained from a human donor with alopecia areata. CDR3s include the opening cysteine and the closing phenylalanine or tryptophan. The D gene is left open where the match is weak. Only part of the rows carry a size: once, few, many, or a class if the clone is expanded.

size: .
J: TRBJ1-1
D: .
V: TRBV18
length: 13
CDR3: CASSPSMNTEAFF
DNA: TGTGCCAGCTCACCGTCAATGAACACTGAAGCTTTCTTT

size: few
J: TRBJ2-3
D: .
V: TRBV29-1
length: 15
CDR3: CSVKTGSEGTDTQYF
DNA: TGCAGCGTCAAGACCGGGTCGGAAGGCACAGATACGCAGTATTTT

size: .
J: TRBJ1-2
D: .
V: TRBV7-2
length: 14
CDR3: CASSLSGRTYGYTF
DNA: TGTGCCAGCAGCTTATCGGGGAGGACCTATGGCTACACCTTC

size: .
J: TRBJ1-5
D: TRBD1
V: TRBV6-1
length: 13
CDR3: CASNRGFDQPQHF
DNA: TGTGCCAGCAACAGGGGATTTGATCAGCCCCAGCATTTT

size: .
J: TRBJ2-1
D: TRBD2
V: TRBV6-5
length: 13
CDR3: CASSLSGGLQQVF
DNA: TGTGCCAGCAGCCTTAGCGGGGGACTCCAGCAAGTCTTC

size: once
J: TRBJ2-3
D: TRBD1
V: TRBV30
length: 13
CDR3: CAWRDRGSDTQYF
DNA: TGTGCCTGGAGGGACAGGGGATCAGATACGCAGTATTTT

size: .
J: TRBJ2-7
D: .
V: TRBV18
length: 14
CDR3: CASSPPREPYEQYF
DNA: TGTGCCAGCTCACCACCCCGGGAACCCTACGAGCAGTACTTC

size: few
J: TRBJ2-1
D: .
V: TRBV29-1
length: 11
CDR3: CSVGQVYEQFF
DNA: TGCAGCGTTGGACAGGTTTATGAGCAGTTCTTC

size: .
J: TRBJ2-5
D: .
V: TRBV7-8
length: 15
CDR3: CASSEVTVQQETQYF
DNA: TGTGCCAGCAGCGAAGTGACAGTGCAGCAAGAGACCCAGTACTTC

size: .
J: TRBJ2-2
D: .
V: TRBV14
length: 13
CDR3: CASTPKNTGELFF
DNA: TGTGCCAGCACGCCCAAGAACACCGGGGAGCTGTTTTTT

size: .
J: TRBJ1-1
D: .
V: TRBV29-1
length: 13
CDR3: CSVEVGGNTEAFF
DNA: TGCAGCGTTGAAGTCGGGGGGAACACTGAAGCTTTCTTT

size: .
J: TRBJ1-6
D: .
V: TRBV7-2
length: 14
CDR3: CASSLGGSGSPLHF
DNA: TGTGCCAGCAGCTTAGGAGGAAGTGGATCACCCCTCCACTTT

size: .
J: TRBJ2-7
D: TRBD1
V: TRBV5-5
length: 15
CDR3: CASSLLTGDSYEQYF
DNA: TGTGCCAGCAGCTTATTAACAGGGGACTCCTACGAGCAGTACTTC

size: .
J: TRBJ1-1
D: TRBD1
V: TRBV9
length: 15
CDR3: CASSRAQGANTEAFF
DNA: TGTGCCAGCAGCCGAGCCCAGGGGGCGAACACTGAAGCTTTCTTT

size: few
J: TRBJ2-7
D: .
V: TRBV30
length: 12
CDR3: CAWDRGSYEQYF
DNA: TGTGCCTGGGACCGGGGGTCCTACGAGCAGTACTTC

size: .
J: TRBJ1-1
D: .
V: TRBV5-1
length: 14
CDR3: CASSAGTINTEAFF
DNA: TGCGCCAGCAGCGCCGGGACGATTAACACTGAAGCTTTCTTT

size: .
J: TRBJ2-1
D: .
V: TRBV15
length: 15
CDR3: CATSRTEQGKYEQFF
DNA: TGTGCCACCAGCCGGACAGAGCAGGGGAAATATGAGCAGTTCTTC

size: .
J: TRBJ1-4
D: .
V: TRBV4-1
length: 15
CDR3: CASSLERQVNEKLFF
DNA: TGCGCCAGCAGCCTGGAACGGCAGGTTAATGAAAAACTGTTTTTT

size: .
J: TRBJ2-1
D: TRBD2
V: TRBV5-1
length: 16
CDR3: CASSLELAGGLNEQFF
DNA: TGCGCCAGCAGCTTGGAACTAGCGGGGGGTCTCAATGAGCAGTTCTTC

size: .
J: TRBJ1-2
D: .
V: TRBV10-3
length: 12
CDR3: CAISEAGVGYTF
DNA: TGTGCCATCAGTGAGGCCGGGGTCGGCTACACCTTC

size: .
J: TRBJ1-2
D: .
V: TRBV5-6
length: 14
CDR3: CASSFFDDNYGYTF
DNA: TGTGCCAGCAGCTTCTTCGACGATAACTATGGCTACACCTTC

size: once
J: TRBJ1-1
D: .
V: TRBV27
length: 13
CDR3: CASSRYLGTEAFF
DNA: TGTGCCAGCAGTCGATACTTGGGCACTGAAGCTTTCTTT

size: .
J: TRBJ1-5
D: TRBD1
V: TRBV9
length: 14
CDR3: CASSEGQGGQPQHF
DNA: TGTGCCAGCAGCGAGGGACAGGGGGGTCAGCCCCAGCATTTT

size: .
J: TRBJ2-3
D: TRBD2
V: TRBV2
length: 16
CDR3: CASRILAGGPIDTQYF
DNA: TGTGCCAGCAGAATTCTAGCGGGGGGCCCCATAGATACGCAGTATTTT

size: few
J: TRBJ2-1
D: .
V: TRBV5-5
length: 15
CDR3: CASSSDSKLYNEQFF
DNA: TGTGCCAGCAGCTCGGACAGTAAGCTCTACAATGAGCAGTTCTTC

size: few
J: TRBJ1-1
D: .
V: TRBV25-1
length: 14
CDR3: CATTPARANTEAFF
DNA: TGTGCCACCACGCCCGCCAGGGCGAACACTGAAGCTTTCTTT

size: few
J: TRBJ1-6
D: .
V: TRBV4-3
length: 13
CDR3: CASSQERQRALHF
DNA: TGCGCCAGCAGCCAAGAACGACAGAGAGCCCTCCACTTT

size: .
J: TRBJ2-3
D: TRBD2
V: TRBV7-2
length: 14
CDR3: CASSFGGGTDTQYF
DNA: TGTGCCAGCAGCTTTGGGGGGGGCACAGATACGCAGTATTTT

size: .
J: TRBJ1-1
D: TRBD1
V: TRBV4-1
length: 14
CDR3: CASSQPNRGTEAFF
DNA: TGCGCCAGCAGCCAACCAAACAGGGGCACTGAAGCTTTCTTT

size: .
J: TRBJ2-2
D: TRBD1
V: TRBV7-7
length: 16
CDR3: CASSPNRDRGSGELFF
DNA: TGTGCCAGCAGCCCGAACCGGGACAGGGGTTCCGGGGAGCTGTTTTTT

size: .
J: TRBJ2-7
D: .
V: TRBV7-9
length: 14
CDR3: CASSPGLFGVEQYF
DNA: TGTGCCAGCAGCCCCGGACTATTTGGAGTCGAGCAGTACTTC

size: .
J: TRBJ2-3
D: .
V: TRBV14
length: 16
CDR3: CASSQDAGLRTDTQYF
DNA: TGTGCCAGCAGCCAAGACGCCGGTTTGCGCACAGATACGCAGTATTTT

size: .
J: TRBJ2-5
D: TRBD2
V: TRBV30
length: 15
CDR3: CAWSLTSGVHETQYF
DNA: TGTGCCTGGAGTCTGACTAGCGGGGTGCATGAGACCCAGTACTTC

size: .
J: TRBJ1-2
D: TRBD1
V: TRBV6-6
length: 15
CDR3: CASSPNDREGYGYTF
DNA: TGTGCCAGCAGTCCTAATGACAGGGAAGGCTATGGCTACACCTTC

size: .
J: TRBJ1-2
D: .
V: TRBV20-1
length: 11
CDR3: CSATSDYGYTF
DNA: TGCAGTGCTACGTCAGACTATGGCTACACCTTC

size: few
J: TRBJ1-2
D: .
V: TRBV2
length: 12
CDR3: CASMRDNYGYTF
DNA: TGTGCCAGCATGCGGGACAACTATGGCTACACCTTC

size: .
J: TRBJ2-7
D: .
V: TRBV2
length: 15
CDR3: CASSEAPSTAYEQYF
DNA: TGTGCCAGCAGTGAAGCCCCCAGCACCGCCTACGAGCAGTACTTC

size: .
J: TRBJ1-4
D: .
V: TRBV5-1
length: 13
CDR3: CASSLRLDEKLFF
DNA: TGCGCCAGCAGCTTGAGGTTGGATGAAAAACTGTTTTTT

size: .
J: TRBJ1-2
D: .
V: TRBV5-4
length: 15
CDR3: CASSLAPQGGYGYTF
DNA: TGTGCCAGCAGCTTGGCTCCTCAGGGAGGCTATGGCTACACCTTC

size: .
J: TRBJ1-1
D: .
V: TRBV29-1
length: 13
CDR3: CSVARQMNTEAFF
DNA: TGCAGCGTTGCGAGACAAATGAACACTGAAGCTTTCTTT

size: .
J: TRBJ1-1
D: .
V: TRBV6-5
length: 15
CDR3: CASSNRGHWATEAFF
DNA: TGTGCCAGCTCCAATCGGGGGCATTGGGCCACTGAAGCTTTCTTT

size: few
J: TRBJ1-1
D: .
V: TRBV11-3
length: 13
CDR3: CASSNELNTEAFF
DNA: TGTGCCAGCAGCAATGAGTTGAACACTGAAGCTTTCTTT

size: .
J: TRBJ2-5
D: .
V: TRBV5-4
length: 14
CDR3: CASSLSDLQETQYF
DNA: TGTGCCAGCAGCTTGTCGGACCTTCAAGAGACCCAGTACTTC

size: .
J: TRBJ2-7
D: TRBD1
V: TRBV6-5
length: 15
CDR3: CASTGWGQGAYEQYF
DNA: TGTGCCAGCACCGGTTGGGGACAGGGTGCCTACGAGCAGTACTTC

size: .
J: TRBJ1-5
D: TRBD1
V: TRBV29-1
length: 13
CDR3: CSVVGTGGQPQHF
DNA: TGCAGCGTTGTCGGGACAGGGGGCCAGCCCCAGCATTTT

size: .
J: TRBJ2-3
D: .
V: TRBV7-6
length: 13
CDR3: CASSLAGGNTQYF
DNA: TGTGCCAGCAGCTTAGCAGGGGGAAATACGCAGTATTTT

size: .
J: TRBJ1-5
D: .
V: TRBV30
length: 12
CDR3: CAWSNSNQPQHF
DNA: TGTGCCTGGAGCAATAGCAATCAGCCCCAGCATTTT

size: .
J: TRBJ1-2
D: .
V: TRBV7-9
length: 17
CDR3: CASSLDGIGTVGDVYTF
DNA: TGTGCCAGCAGCTTAGATGGCATCGGTACTGTGGGCGACGTTTACACCTTC

size: .
J: TRBJ2-2
D: .
V: TRBV2
length: 15
CDR3: CASSPRLGVAGELFF
DNA: TGTGCCAGCAGTCCCCGGTTGGGCGTCGCCGGGGAGCTGTTTTTT

size: .
J: TRBJ1-2
D: .
V: TRBV5-1
length: 13
CDR3: CASSPDRPTGYTF
DNA: TGCGCCAGCAGCCCGGACAGACCTACTGGCTACACCTTC

size: .
J: TRBJ1-2
D: .
V: TRBV19
length: 13
CDR3: CASTAGENYGYTF
DNA: TGTGCCAGTACGGCGGGGGAGAACTATGGCTACACCTTC

size: .
J: TRBJ1-5
D: TRBD1
V: TRBV29-1
length: 13
CDR3: CSVLQGENQPQHF
DNA: TGCAGCGTCCTACAGGGGGAGAATCAGCCCCAGCATTTT

size: .
J: TRBJ2-1
D: TRBD1
V: TRBV6-6
length: 13
CDR3: CASSRQGGNEQFF
DNA: TGTGCCAGCAGCCGACAGGGGGGCAATGAGCAGTTCTTC

size: few
J: TRBJ1-1
D: .
V: TRBV7-3
length: 15
CDR3: CASSLGGPSNTEAFF
DNA: TGTGCCAGCAGCTTAGGGGGACCCTCGAACACTGAAGCTTTCTTT

size: few
J: TRBJ2-1
D: .
V: TRBV29-1
length: 8
CDR3: CHPREQFF
DNA: TGCCACCCTCGTGAGCAGTTCTTC

size: .
J: TRBJ1-6
D: .
V: TRBV9
length: 13
CDR3: CASSREDNSPLHF
DNA: TGTGCCAGCAGCAGGGAGGATAATTCACCCCTCCACTTT

size: .
J: TRBJ2-1
D: .
V: TRBV27
length: 15
CDR3: CASSTRGSSYNEQFF
DNA: TGTGCCAGCAGTACACGGGGGAGCTCCTACAATGAGCAGTTCTTC